Below are 16 T cell receptor beta chains sequenced from a single sample in a study of cytomegalovirus exposure and HLA in healthy donors. Only in-frame clones appear in the TCRdb table, and some are missing; sequencing was by immunoSEQ multiplex PCR. Of fewer than 200,000 clones in the sample, approximately 96% were seen once. Sequenced material: PBMCs. These receptors came from a woman under 30 in good health and CMV-seronegative.

CDR3: CASSVGGANQPQHF. DNA of the CDR3: TGTGCCAGCAGCGTAGGCGGGGCCAATCAGCCCCAGCATTTT. This chain joins TRBV9 and TRBJ1-5, with TRBD1 as a possible D gene (5 bases). The CDR3 runs to 14 residues. V gave up 0 bases and J gave up 3 bases, with 7 bases separating them. The germline V gene has CDR1 SGDLS and CDR2 YYNGEE. The full variable domain, its missing parts supplied by reference TRBV9 and TRBJ1-5, is DSGVTQTPKHLITATGQRVTLRCSPRSGDLSVYWYQQSLDQGLQFLIQYYNGEERAKGNILERFSAQQFPDLHSELNLSSLELGDSALYFCASSVGGANQPQHFGDGTRLSIL.

The chain combines TRBV6-5 with TRBJ1-2; a weak D match, TRBD1 (5 bases). This CDR3 is built from 14 residues. Germline CDR1 reads MNHEY; CDR2 reads SVGAGI. Trimming shortened V by 4 bases and J by 8 bases, and 17 bases separated the two germline ends. The DNA of the CDR3 is TGTGCCAGCAGTTTACGGGTCCAGGGCACCGGCTACACCTTC. This encodes CASSLRVQGTGYTF.

The gene calls are TRBV5-6 and TRBJ2-7; TRBD1 might be the D (6 bases). This CDR3 has 14 residues. Trimming cost V 2 bases and J 2 bases, with 11 bases left between them. Germline CDR1 is SGHDT and CDR2 is YYEEEE. The CDR3 nucleotides are TGTGCCAGCAGCTTCGGTAGGGGGACCTACGAGCAGTACTTC. Residues: CASSFGRGTYEQYF.

This chain connects TRBV7-2 to TRBJ2-7, with D possibly TRBD1 on 6 matching bases. V lost 4 bases and J lost 7, with 17 bases in between. Germline lookup yields CDR1 SGHTA and CDR2 FQGNSA. This CDR3 has 14 residues. CDR3 amino acids: CASSYLMDRGEQYF. The CDR3 DNA follows: TGTGCCAGCAGCTACCTTATGGACAGAGGGGAGCAGTACTTC.

The chain combines TRBV7-2 with TRBJ2-7; 12 nucleotides agree with TRBD2. CDR3 length: 15 residues. Trimming removed 5 bases from V and 6 bases from J; junction bases left unmatched: 8. Germline assignment: CDR1 SGHTA and CDR2 FQGNSA. The CDR3 DNA sequence: TGTGCCAGCAGCCTACTAGCGGGGGGTTTCTCCGAGCAGTACTTC. Protein product: CASSLLAGGFSEQYF.

In DNA, the CDR3 is TGTGCCAGCAGCGTCCAGGGACAGGGGAACACCGGGGAGCTGTTTTTT. Amino acid sequence: CASSVQGQGNTGELFF. The V gene is TRBV9, the J gene TRBJ2-2; TRBD1 aligns across 9 bases. Trimming cost V 2 bases and J 1 base; bases outside gene matches: 3. This CDR3 region has 16 residues. CDR1 is SGDLS, CDR2 YYNGEE, per germline.

The chain joins TRBV5-5 to TRBJ1-1; a weak D match, TRBD1 (5 bases). Looked up from germline, CDR1 is SGHKS and CDR2 is YYEKEE (reference sequence). V lost 0 bases to trimming and J lost 3 bases, with 12 bases between them. The CDR3 has 15 amino acids. The CDR3 protein is CASSLVGGSDTEAFF. The CDR3 DNA reads as TGTGCCAGCAGCTTGGTTGGGGGGTCAGACACTGAAGCTTTCTTT.

To note about this clone: The junction shows a germline mismatch at one end, possibly a read error. This chain uses TRBV7-7 with TRBJ2-1; 15 bases agree with TRBD2. Germline V gene lookup returns CDR1 SSHAT and CDR2 FNYEAQ (reference sequence). This CDR3 comprises 18 residues. The CDR3 DNA follows: TGTGCTAGCAGCCTCGGACTAGCGGGGGGGTACTCCTACAATGAGCAGTTCTTC. This translates into CASSLGLAGGYSYNEQFF.

The chain is built from TRBV7-9 and TRBJ2-2; the D gene is possibly TRBD2 (7 bases). CDR3 length: 15 amino acids. Trimming removed 5 bases at V and 5 bases at J, with 15 bases between. Germline loops: CDR1 SEHNR, CDR2 FQNEAQ (reference sequence). The DNA of the CDR3 is TGTGCCAGCAGCCCCGGGGGGCAGGGAACCGGGGAGCTGTTTTTT. This translates into CASSPGGQGTGELFF. Complete variable domain (other parts from reference TRBV7-9 and TRBJ2-2): DTGVSQNPRHKITKRGQNVTFRCDPISEHNRLYWYRQTLGQGPEFLTYFQNEAQLEKSRLLSDRFSAERPKGSFSTLEIQRTEQGDSAMYLCASSPGGQGTGELFFGEGSRLTVL.

This chain uses TRBV6-5 with TRBJ1-1; D gene uncertain. Germline V gene sequence: CDR1 MNHEY, CDR2 SVGAGI. There are 15 residues in the CDR3. V was pared by 6 bases and J by 4 bases, with 18 bases between. The CDR3 here is CASSDRRGWATEAFF. The CDR3 nucleotides read TGTGCCAGCAGCGATAGACGGGGATGGGCCACTGAAGCTTTCTTT.

The rearrangement joins TRBV4-3 to TRBJ1-5; weak D call: TRBD1 (5 bases). The CDR3 totals 15 residues. Trimming took 1 base from V and 2 from J, leaving 9 bases between them. Per germline, CDR1 LGHNA and CDR2 YSLEER. In DNA, the CDR3 is TGCGCCAGCAGCCAAGGCAGGGCGCGCAATCAGCCCCAGCATTTT. Its protein is CASSQGRARNQPQHF.

The rearrangement uses TRBV2 and TRBJ1-1; 9 bases are a match to TRBD1. Unmatched junction bases numbered 10, after V lost 11 bases and J lost 0 bases. The CDR3 covers 15 residues. Germline CDR1 SNHLY, CDR2 FYNNEI. CDR3 nucleotides: TGTGCCGGACACACACAGGGGGCGATGAACACTGAAGCTTTCTTT. It encodes CAGHTQGAMNTEAFF. The variable domain in full, with the rest retrieved from reference TRBV2 and TRBJ1-1, is EPEVTQTPSHQVTQMGQEVILRCVPISNHLYFYWYRQILGQKVEFLVSFYNNEISEKSEIFDDQFSVERPDGSNFTLKIRSTKLEDSAMYFCAGHTQGAMNTEAFFGQGTRLTVV.

The J gene is TRBJ2-7, the V gene TRBV11-2, with D maybe TRBD1 (6 bases). Germline V gene lookup returns CDR1 SGHAT and CDR2 FQNNGV. This CDR3 is 19 amino acids long. V was shortened by 5 bases and J by 3 bases, with 29 bases between the two germline ends. CDR3 sequence reads: CASSLSGTPNPNRYYEQYF. The CDR3 DNA sequence: TGTGCCAGCAGCCTGTCCGGGACACCGAACCCAAATCGGTACTACGAGCAGTACTTC.

The chain uses TRBV7-3 and TRBJ2-2; TRBD1 matches 8 bases. The CDR3 extends over 13 amino acids. In germline, CDR1 is SGHTA, CDR2 FQGTGA. With V trimmed by 9 bases and J by 4 bases, 4 bases remained unmatched. The CDR3 sequence: CASRTGPTGELFF. CDR3 sequence (DNA): TGTGCCAGTAGGACAGGGCCCACCGGGGAGCTGTTTTTT.

This chain joins TRBV11-2 and TRBJ1-6; 7 nucleotides match TRBD1. The CDR3 contains 14 residues. J lost 8 bases, V lost 5 bases, and 6 bases had no gene match. Looked up from germline, CDR1 is SGHAT and CDR2 is FQNNGV. In DNA, the CDR3 is TGTGCCAGCAGCCCGCTTACAGGGGATTCACCCCTCCACTTT. Its translation is CASSPLTGDSPLHF.

The gene calls are TRBV7-9 and TRBJ1-2, with no clear D. This CDR3 has 13 residues. V was pared by 5 bases and J by 0 bases, with 7 bases between. From germline, CDR1 is SEHNR and CDR2 FQNEAQ (reference sequence). Written as DNA, the CDR3 is TGTGCCAGCAGCGAAACAGCTAACTATGGCTACACCTTC. Translated: CASSETANYGYTF.